This TCR beta chain was identified during a study of identical twins (dated by TCRdb to 2015 to 2016). For context, the study as a whole: To test whether fetal clonotypes persist, the study used deep sequencing on TCR alpha and beta repertoires from monozygotic twins, unrelated adults of various ages, and cord blood. To rule out contamination, replicate twin experiments were performed at different times with different library preparation protocols.

The library was prepared using 5' RACE. Sequencing was performed on an Illumina HiSeq 2000. Template switching added a universal primer binding site, and the final cDNA carried a unique molecular identifier that allowed TCR cDNA molecules to be counted accurately. First-strand cDNA for TCR alpha and beta chains was synthesized from specific primers in the conserved constant-segment region. To control for contamination, every cDNA library was double barcoded, receiving both a SMART-Mk sample barcode and Illumina barcodes. Two successive PCR steps introduced TruSeq adapter sequences along with Illumina sample barcodes. The Illumina HiSeq platform was used with custom primers to sequence TCR alpha and beta cDNA libraries. In the original analysis: Unique molecular identifiers were extracted from raw reads with MiGEC, and CDR3 positions were determined with MiXCR. Recombination models were inferred per individual with the repgenHMM and IGoR tools using an EM algorithm. Shared clonotype analysis was performed with the tcR package in R, normalizing sharing by the product of cloneset sizes. Out-of-frame nonproductive sequences were analyzed to study raw recombination free of thymic and clonal selection effects. TCRdb reprocessing: public reads trimmed at Q25 with fastp, clones called with MiXCR, in-frame beta chains kept. CDR3 protein sequences are deduplicated, and each keeps its most common genes and DNA. What appears here as the V and J calls and clone size reflects TCRdb's work, not the paper's. The sample table contains under 250,000 distinct CDR3 sequences; only one count was recorded for approximately 8% of them. The top ten clones comprise approximately 5.4% of the sample.

The CDR3 sequence holds 14 residues, the cysteine and phenylalanine included. Only CDR3 DNA is held: 42 bases, read in frame from base 1. The V and J ends are trimmed by 1 base and 10 bases, leaving 14 bases between them. For CDR1 and CDR2, the germline V gene lists SGHDN and FVKESK. The paper's findings and limits, for the study overall: A weaker excess of twin sharing was found in beta out-of-frame sequences because the signal-to-noise ratio was lowered by fewer shared sequences. In monozygotic twins, out-of-frame TCR alpha sharing was systematically underestimated by recombination models, although the models agreed with sharing between unrelated individuals. Compared with coincidental sharing between unrelated individuals, out-of-frame TCR alpha sequences shared between twins had an excess of sequences with low generation probability. Invariant T cells such as MAIT and iNKT could partly confound zero-insertion analyses, although diverse VJ usage argued against such confounding for most clonotypes. Abundant cord blood beta clonotypes carried fewer insertions; young adult naive repertoires showed a weaker similar trend, while memory repertoires showed none. Conclusions relied on cross-sectional statistical analysis, since the same donors could not be followed over many years.

Concerning this clonotype: Its antigen is not yet known. It has no much larger one-base neighbor in the sample; base qualities were not kept.

Every donor in the study was a healthy Caucasian. Three pairs of female monozygotic twins, all aged roughly 18 to 30 years, made up the twin cohort. CD4+ and CD8+ T cell populations were isolated with positive isolation kits from Invitrogen. Another study also made use of these data, one on yellow fever vaccine responses in identical twins. As the second study states: According to the authors, in identical twins the way T cells responded to vaccination appeared partly convergent and partly personalized. In the study, vaccine-responding T cell clones were precisely tracked in identical twins.

Recombination joined TRBV14 with TRBJ2-1, with no D gene named confidently. The sample was CD8+ T cells sorted from blood. This receptor was obtained from a woman between 18 and 29 years old in good health. The CDR3 protein sequence reads: CASSQVVGDFEQFF. At the DNA level, the sequence is TGTGCCAGCAGCCAAGTCGTAGGTGATTTCGAGCAGTTCTTC.